This T cell receptor beta chain was documented in a study of control samples from healthy donors and cancer patients. The CDR3 loop spans 16 amino acids. Germline CDR1 reads PRHDT; CDR2 reads FYEKMQ (reference sequence). V was clipped by 0 bases and J by 0 bases, with 11 bases between them. Sequencing used immunoSEQ multiplex PCR; TCRdb keeps in-frame clones, though not all of them. The sample has approximately 89,000 clones; about 89% are singletons. The sequence was collected from a man aged 45-65 years in good health. V usage is TRBV13 and J usage is TRBJ1-1, with unresolved D. Sequencing was performed on blood. This CDR3 is CASSLGAGFMNTEAFF. As DNA, the CDR3 is TGTGCCAGCAGCTTAGGGGCAGGTTTCATGAACACTGAAGCTTTCTTT.